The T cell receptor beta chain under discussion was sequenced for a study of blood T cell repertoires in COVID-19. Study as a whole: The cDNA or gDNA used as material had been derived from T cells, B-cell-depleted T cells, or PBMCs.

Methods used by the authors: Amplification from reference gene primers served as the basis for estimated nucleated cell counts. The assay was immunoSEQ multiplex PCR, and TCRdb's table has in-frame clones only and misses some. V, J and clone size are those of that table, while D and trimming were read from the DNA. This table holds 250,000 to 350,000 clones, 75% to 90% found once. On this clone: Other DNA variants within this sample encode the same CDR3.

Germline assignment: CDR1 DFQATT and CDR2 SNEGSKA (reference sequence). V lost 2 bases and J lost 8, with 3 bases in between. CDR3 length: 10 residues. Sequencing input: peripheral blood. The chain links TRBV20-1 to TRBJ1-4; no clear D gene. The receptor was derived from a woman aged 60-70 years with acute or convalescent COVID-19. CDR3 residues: CSARSEKLFF. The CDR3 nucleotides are TGCAGTGCTAGAAGCGAAAAACTGTTTTTT.